This T cell receptor beta chain was recovered during a study of shared clonotypes between healthy human individuals. The V end lost 7 bases, the J end lost 4 bases, and 16 bases lay between the germline ends. There are 14 residues in the CDR3. CDR1 is MNHEY and CDR2 is SVGAGI in the germline V gene. Execution of the assay was at deep level. Assay: immunoSEQ multiplex PCR; the TCRdb copy retains only in-frame clones and omits some. This table has 2 million to 3 million clones, approximately 93% appearing once. The chain combines TRBV6-5 with TRBJ1-2; D is undetermined. This TCR derives from a man between 18 and 29 years old in good health. Some clones in this sample may be carry-over from other donors' samples. The sequenced material came from naive CD4+ T cells from PBMCs. The sample's subset: CD45RA+ positively selected. CDR3 protein: CASNDRGGLYGYTF. The DNA for the CDR3 is TGTGCCAGCAACGACCGGGGAGGGCTCTATGGCTACACCTTC.